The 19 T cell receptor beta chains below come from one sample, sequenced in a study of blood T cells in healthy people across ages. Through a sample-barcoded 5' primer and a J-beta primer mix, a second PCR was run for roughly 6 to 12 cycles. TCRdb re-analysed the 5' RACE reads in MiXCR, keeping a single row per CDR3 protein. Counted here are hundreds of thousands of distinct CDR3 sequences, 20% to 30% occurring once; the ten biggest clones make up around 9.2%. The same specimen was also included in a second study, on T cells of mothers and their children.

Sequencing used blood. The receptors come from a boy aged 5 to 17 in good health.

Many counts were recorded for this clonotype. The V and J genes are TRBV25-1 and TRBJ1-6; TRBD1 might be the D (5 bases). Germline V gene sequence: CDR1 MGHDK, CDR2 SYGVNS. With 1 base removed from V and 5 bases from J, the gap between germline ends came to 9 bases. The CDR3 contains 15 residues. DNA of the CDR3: TGTGCCAGCAGTGAATGGCAGGGTAATAATTCACCCCTCCACTTT. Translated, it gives CASSEWQGNNSPLHF.

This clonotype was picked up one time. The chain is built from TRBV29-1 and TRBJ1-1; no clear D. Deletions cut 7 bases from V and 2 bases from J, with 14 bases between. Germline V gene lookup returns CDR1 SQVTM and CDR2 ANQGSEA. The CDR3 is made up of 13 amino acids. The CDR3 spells CSAAKVDNTEAFF. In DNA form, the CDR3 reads TGCAGCGCCGCCAAAGTGGATAACACTGAAGCTTTCTTT.

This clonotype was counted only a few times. In DNA, the CDR3 is TGTGCCATCAGCCGGGACAGGGGCAATGAGCAGTTCTTC. This encodes CAISRDRGNEQFF. The genes are TRBV10-3 and TRBJ2-1; 10 bases map to TRBD1. The CDR3 consists of 13 residues. The V segment lost 6 bases and the J segment 6 bases; nucleotides outside the gene matches: 2. CDR1 ENHRY and CDR2 SYGVKD come from the germline V gene.

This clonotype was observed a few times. This chain's CDR3 is CASRTTTGWGEQYF. The CDR3 DNA follows: TGTGCCAGCAGGACCACGACAGGGTGGGGCGAGCAGTACTTC. The rearrangement joins TRBV6-5 to TRBJ2-7, with TRBD1 identical over 7 bases. The J segment lost 6 bases and the V segment lost 6 bases, leaving 11 bases of the junction unmatched. The CDR3 sequence is 14 residues long. Germline V gives CDR1 MNHEY, CDR2 SVGAGI.

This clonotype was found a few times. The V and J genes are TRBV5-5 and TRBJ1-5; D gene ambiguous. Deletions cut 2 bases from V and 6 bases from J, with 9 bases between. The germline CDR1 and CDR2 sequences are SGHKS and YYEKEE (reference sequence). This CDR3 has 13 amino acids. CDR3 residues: CASSFWVGQPQHF. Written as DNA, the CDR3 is TGTGCCAGCAGCTTCTGGGTTGGTCAGCCCCAGCATTTT.

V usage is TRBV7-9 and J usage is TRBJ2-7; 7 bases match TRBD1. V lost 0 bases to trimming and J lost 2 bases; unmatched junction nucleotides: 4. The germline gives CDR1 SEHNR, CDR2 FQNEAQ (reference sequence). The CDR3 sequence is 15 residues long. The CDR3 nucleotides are TGTGCCAGCAGCTTAGCCCGACAGGGAGCCTACGAGCAGTACTTC. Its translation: CASSLARQGAYEQYF.

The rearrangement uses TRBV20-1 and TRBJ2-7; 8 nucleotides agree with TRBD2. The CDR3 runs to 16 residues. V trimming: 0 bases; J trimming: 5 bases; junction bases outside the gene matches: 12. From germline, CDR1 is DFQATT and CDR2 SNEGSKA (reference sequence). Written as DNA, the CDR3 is TGCAGTGCTAGAGATCTATTGAGCGGGAGTACCAACGAGCAGTACTTC. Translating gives CSARDLLSGSTNEQYF.

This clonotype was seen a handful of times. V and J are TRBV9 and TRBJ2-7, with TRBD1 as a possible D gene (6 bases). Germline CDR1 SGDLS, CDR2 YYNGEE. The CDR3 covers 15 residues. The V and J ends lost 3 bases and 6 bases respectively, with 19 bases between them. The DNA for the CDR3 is TGTGCCAGCAGCGCCCACCAGGGGACCGCTGCCGAGCAGTACTTC. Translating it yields CASSAHQGTAAEQYF.

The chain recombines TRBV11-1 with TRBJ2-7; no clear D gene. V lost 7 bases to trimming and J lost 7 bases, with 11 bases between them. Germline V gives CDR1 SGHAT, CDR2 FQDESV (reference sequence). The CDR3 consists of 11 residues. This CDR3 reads CASTLNGEQYF. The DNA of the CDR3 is TGTGCCAGCACCCTCAATGGTGAGCAGTACTTC.

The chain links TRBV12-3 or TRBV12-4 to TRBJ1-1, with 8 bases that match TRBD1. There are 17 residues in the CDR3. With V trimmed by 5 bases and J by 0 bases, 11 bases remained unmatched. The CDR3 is CASSPLTGVDMNTEAFF. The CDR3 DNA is TGTGCCAGCAGTCCGCTGACAGGGGTGGACATGAACACTGAAGCTTTCTTT.

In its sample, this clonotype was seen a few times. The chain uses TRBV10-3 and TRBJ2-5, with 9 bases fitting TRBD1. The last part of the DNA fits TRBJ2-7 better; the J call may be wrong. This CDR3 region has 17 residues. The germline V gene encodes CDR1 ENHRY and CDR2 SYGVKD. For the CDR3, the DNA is TGTGCCATCAGTGAGTACTCGGGACAGGGATCTTCCTACGAGCAGTACTTC. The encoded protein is CAISEYSGQGSSYEQYF.

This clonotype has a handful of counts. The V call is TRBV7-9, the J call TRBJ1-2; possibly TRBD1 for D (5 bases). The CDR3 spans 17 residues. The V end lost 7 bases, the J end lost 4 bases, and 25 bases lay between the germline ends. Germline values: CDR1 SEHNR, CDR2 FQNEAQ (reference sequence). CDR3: CASTNPGQPGKRYGYTF. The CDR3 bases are TGTGCCAGCACCAACCCAGGGCAGCCTGGTAAACGCTATGGCTACACCTTC.

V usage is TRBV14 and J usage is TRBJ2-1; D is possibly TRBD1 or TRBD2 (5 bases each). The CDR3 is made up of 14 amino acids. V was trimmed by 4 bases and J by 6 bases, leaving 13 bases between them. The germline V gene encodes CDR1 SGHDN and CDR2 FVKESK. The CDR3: CASSRAGTVNEQFF. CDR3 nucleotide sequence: TGTGCCAGCAGCCGAGCTGGGACCGTCAATGAGCAGTTCTTC.

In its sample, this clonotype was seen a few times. CDR3: CASSETGTSGANEQFF. The CDR3 DNA reads as TGTGCCAGCAGCGAAACCGGGACTAGCGGGGCAAATGAGCAGTTCTTC. The chain joins TRBV7-2 to TRBJ2-1, with TRBD2 identical over 13 bases. Per the germline V gene, CDR1 is SGHTA and CDR2 is FQGNSA. V was pared by 5 bases and J by 7 bases, with 8 bases of the junction left unmatched. The CDR3 consists of 16 residues.

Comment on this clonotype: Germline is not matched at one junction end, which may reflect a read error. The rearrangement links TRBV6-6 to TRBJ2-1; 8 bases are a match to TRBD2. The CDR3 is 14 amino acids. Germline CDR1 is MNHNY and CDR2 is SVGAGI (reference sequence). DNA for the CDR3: TGTGCCAGCACGGTCCCGGGACTAGTGGGTGAGCAGTCCTTC. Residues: CASTVPGLVGEQSF.

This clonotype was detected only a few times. CDR3 bases: TGCAGTGCTAGAGCTAGGGGGGAGCAGTTCTTC. Amino acid sequence: CSARARGEQFF. The chain has TRBV20-1 and TRBJ2-1; perhaps TRBD1 as D (6 bases). Trimming pared 1 base from V and 10 bases from J, leaving 8 bases between. Germline V lookup: CDR1 DFQATT, CDR2 SNEGSKA (reference sequence). The CDR3 loop spans 11 amino acids.

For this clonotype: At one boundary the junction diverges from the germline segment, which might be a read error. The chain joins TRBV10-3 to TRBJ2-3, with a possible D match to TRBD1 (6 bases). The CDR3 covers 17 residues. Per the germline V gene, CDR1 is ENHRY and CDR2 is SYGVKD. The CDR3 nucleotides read TGTGCCATCAACCGACTTGCCGACAGGTTTAGGACAGATACGCAATATTTT. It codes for CAINRLADRFRTDTQYF.

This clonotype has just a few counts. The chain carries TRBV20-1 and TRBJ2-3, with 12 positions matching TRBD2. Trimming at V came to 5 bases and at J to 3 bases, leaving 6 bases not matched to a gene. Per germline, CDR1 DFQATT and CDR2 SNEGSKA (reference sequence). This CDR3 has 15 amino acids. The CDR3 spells CSAGPGLAGTDTQYF. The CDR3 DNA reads TGCAGTGCTGGACCAGGACTAGCGGGGACAGATACGCAGTATTTT.

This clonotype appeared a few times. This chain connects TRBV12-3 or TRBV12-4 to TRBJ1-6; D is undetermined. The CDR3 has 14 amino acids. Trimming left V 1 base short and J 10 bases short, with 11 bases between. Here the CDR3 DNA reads TGTGCCAGCAGTTTAGAACAGTTTCAATCACCCCTCCACTTT. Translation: CASSLEQFQSPLHF.